The present entry profiles one T cell receptor beta chain with its context. No antigen is known for it. The sample originates from a study of cytomegalovirus exposure and HLA in healthy donors. Study context: A previous analysis identified 95 million to 140 million unique TCR beta sequences derived from roughly 180 million T cells.

CDR3 length: 13 amino acids. Trimming removed 0 bases at V and 8 bases at J, with 11 bases between. CDR1 and CDR2 (germline): SGDLS, YYNGEE. The study, taken as a whole, reports: High specificity and sensitivity for cytomegalovirus status were reported for the classifier. HLA allele associations emerged for around 16,000 TCR beta sequences in a later analysis, at 0.05 false discovery rate. One later analysis reportedly identified an Asian-associated ancestry cluster that showed fewer N-insertions than the roughly 720-donor mean.

PCR involved 60 Vbeta and 13 Jbeta primers. Generated by immunoSEQ multiplex PCR, the TCRdb table keeps only in-frame clones and is missing some. The table lists 100,000 to 150,000 clones, approximately 79% of them singletons. This receptor was obtained from a man aged 50-59 years in good health and CMV-seropositive. The V gene is TRBV9, the J gene TRBJ1-2; D not certain. The source material was PBMCs. As DNA, the CDR3 is TGTGCCAGCAGCGTAGAGGGAGTACAAGGCTACACCTTC. Translating gives CASSVEGVQGYTF.